These 32 T cell receptor beta chains share one sample of origin, sequenced in a study of CD8 T cells in ankylosing spondylitis. A single record per CDR3 protein comes from TCRdb applying MiXCR to the 5' RACE reads. The sample consists of some 29,000 distinct CDR3 sequences, about 7.2% of them appearing once. The sample was blood, either unsorted or a sorted T cell fraction (not recorded which). These receptors all stem from a male donor with ankylosing spondylitis or in good health (not recorded which).

This clonotype appeared many times. This rearrangement joins TRBV14 to TRBJ2-7; 8 bases fit TRBD1. V lost 4 bases to trimming and J lost 5 bases; unmatched junction nucleotides: 13. Germline V CDR1 and CDR2: SGHDN, FVKESK. This CDR3 contains 16 residues. In nucleotides, the CDR3 is TGTGCCAGCAGCCCCAGTAGCAGGGGGCGTCCGCACGAGCAGTACTTC. This codes for CASSPSSRGRPHEQYF.

Details on this clonotype: One junction end does not reproduce the germline sequence, and a read error may be involved. This rearrangement joins TRBV20-1 to TRBJ2-5; 11 bases line up with TRBD2. Germline CDR1 is DFQATT and CDR2 is SNEGSKA (reference sequence). The CDR3 has 15 amino acids. CDR3 nucleotide sequence: TGCAGTGCCTTCCCGGGACTAGCGGTCCAAGCGACCCAGTACTTC. It encodes CSAFPGLAVQATQYF.

This clonotype came up many times. This chain joins TRBV7-2 and TRBJ2-3; D gene unclear. Germline V lookup: CDR1 SGHTA, CDR2 FQGNSA. V was pared by 1 base and J by 4 bases, with 6 bases between. The CDR3 covers 13 residues. CDR3 region: CASSLVSSDTQYF. The CDR3 DNA reads TGTGCCAGCAGCTTAGTGAGCTCAGATACGCAGTATTTT.

This clonotype was picked up a small number of times. The chain combines TRBV11-3 with TRBJ1-4; D is ambiguous. V was cut by 2 bases and J by 4 bases, with 8 bases left in between. CDR3 length: 14 residues. Germline V gene lookup returns CDR1 SGHNT and CDR2 YENEEA. CDR3 amino acids: CASSLRPVNEKLFF. The CDR3 coding sequence is TGTGCCAGCAGCTTAAGACCGGTTAATGAAAAACTGTTTTTT.

This clonotype has a count of ten or more. The V gene is TRBV10-3, the J gene TRBJ2-5; D not certain. Trimming pared 0 bases from V and 2 bases from J, leaving 7 bases between. This CDR3 contains 14 residues. The germline V gene encodes CDR1 ENHRY and CDR2 SYGVKD. The chain's CDR3 is CAISESTSQETQYF. The CDR3 region has the DNA TGTGCCATCAGTGAGTCGACATCTCAAGAGACCCAGTACTTC.

This clonotype occurred many times. The V call is TRBV5-1, the J call TRBJ1-6; D call uncertain. Germline CDR1 reads SGHRS; CDR2 reads YFSETQ. The CDR3 consists of 14 residues. Trimming cost V 5 bases and J 5 bases, with 11 bases left between them. The CDR3 spells CASSTTGNNSPLHF. CDR3 in DNA: TGCGCCAGCAGTACGACGGGGAATAATTCACCCCTCCACTTT. Full variable domain (outside the CDR3, taken from reference TRBV5-1 and TRBJ1-6): KAGVTQTPRYLIKTRGQQVTLSCSPISGHRSVSWYQQTPGQGLQFLFEYFSETQRNKGNFPGRFSGRQFSNSRSEMNVSTLELGDSALYLCASSTTGNNSPLHFGNGTRLTVT.

This clonotype was seen many times. V usage is TRBV18 and J usage is TRBJ2-1; weak D call: TRBD1 (6 bases). The CDR3 is made up of 14 amino acids. V was shortened by 6 bases and J by 6 bases, with 15 bases between the two germline ends. Per the germline V gene, CDR1 is KGHSH and CDR2 is LQKENI. As DNA, the CDR3 is TGTGCCAGCTCCCGGGACACCATGGCCAATGAGCAGTTCTTC. This sequence encodes CASSRDTMANEQFF.

This clonotype was seen a few times. The rearrangement links TRBV12-3 or TRBV12-4 to TRBJ2-1; no reliable D call. The CDR3 is 16 residues long. V shed 1 base and J shed 5 bases, with 15 bases lying between them. This chain's CDR3 is CASSLGAAAIDNEQFF. For the CDR3, the DNA is TGTGCCAGCAGTTTAGGTGCGGCAGCAATCGACAATGAGCAGTTCTTC.

This clonotype was recorded at least ten times. V is TRBV29-1 and J is TRBJ2-2; possibly TRBD2 for D (5 bases). Germline V gene data show CDR1 as SQVTM and CDR2 as ANQGSEA. This CDR3 contains 12 residues. Trimming removed 5 bases at V and 4 bases at J, with 8 bases between. The CDR3: CSVRESTGELFF. In nucleotides, the CDR3 is TGCAGCGTTCGGGAAAGCACCGGGGAGCTGTTTTTT.

This clonotype was seen more than once but under ten times. V is TRBV12-3 or TRBV12-4 and J is TRBJ2-1, with D uncertain. This CDR3 is 14 amino acids long. V was pared by 6 bases and J by 6 bases, with 15 bases between. For the CDR3, the DNA is TGTGCCAGCAGCTCCAGACTGTGGTTCAATGAGCAGTTCTTC. It yields the protein CASSSRLWFNEQFF.

V and J are TRBV19 and TRBJ2-7; 15 bases are a match to TRBD2. The V gene end was trimmed by 7 bases and the J gene end by 0 bases; junction bases not matched to a gene: 13. CDR1 and CDR2 (germline): LNHDA, SQIVND (reference sequence). CDR3 length equals 19 residues. The CDR3 DNA is TGTGCCAGTACCATCCGTGCGGGGACTAGCGGGAGGTACTCCTACGAGCAGTACTTC. Protein sequence: CASTIRAGTSGRYSYEQYF.

At least ten counts were recorded for this clonotype. This chain uses TRBV29-1 with TRBJ2-4, with TRBD1 matching 7 bases. The CDR3 is 12 residues long. V dropped 6 bases and J dropped 3; count of bases not matched to a gene: 2. Germline values: CDR1 SQVTM, CDR2 ANQGSEA. CDR3 loop: CSVGDSKNIQYF. CDR3 nucleotides: TGCAGCGTCGGGGACAGCAAAAACATTCAGTACTTC.

The chain employs TRBV2 and TRBJ2-7; D perhaps matches TRBD2 (6 bases). The CDR3 totals 13 residues. Germline CDR1 and CDR2: SNHLY and FYNNEI. With 7 bases removed from V and 3 bases from J, the gap between germline ends came to 13 bases. The CDR3 spells CASTASEFYEQYF. The CDR3 bases are TGTGCCAGCACGGCTAGCGAGTTCTACGAGCAGTACTTC.

V is TRBV25-1 and J is TRBJ2-7; TRBD2 might be the D (6 bases). Germline V lookup: CDR1 MGHDK, CDR2 SYGVNS. Trimming pared 1 base from V and 3 bases from J, leaving 10 bases between. CDR3 length: 14 residues. The CDR3 coding sequence is TGTGCCAGCAGTGAATGGCGGCGGGACTACGAGCAGTACTTC. It translates to CASSEWRRDYEQYF.

The table lists this clonotype with many counts. V and J are TRBV12-3 or TRBV12-4 and TRBJ1-5; D is uncertain. Trimming pared 2 bases from V and 9 bases from J, leaving 11 bases between. This CDR3 is built from 13 residues. The DNA of the CDR3 is TGTGCCAGCAGTTTAATCCGGTCCGGGCCCCAGCATTTT. It yields the protein CASSLIRSGPQHF.

Note on this clonotype: Its ends do not fully match the called genes, so a read error is possible. The V call is TRBV24-1, the J call TRBJ2-1; 15 bases fit TRBD2. From germline, CDR1 is KGHDR and CDR2 SFDVKD. This CDR3 region has 21 residues. CDR3 residues: CGTSYSRTSGRASGKDNEQFF. The CDR3 DNA follows: TGTGGCACCAGTTATTCGCGGACTAGCGGGAGGGCCTCGGGTAAAGACAATGAGCAGTTCTTC.

This clonotype was recorded at least ten times. The chain joins TRBV12-3 or TRBV12-4 to TRBJ2-6; TRBD1 matches at 8 bases. V dropped 6 bases and J dropped 2; count of bases not matched to a gene: 9. The CDR3 loop spans 17 amino acids. In DNA, the CDR3 is TGTGCCAGCAGCCCCGGACAGGGTGTGGCTGGGGCCAACGTCCTGACTTTC. Amino acids: CASSPGQGVAGANVLTF.

This sequence joins TRBV5-5 and TRBJ2-1; the match to TRBD2 covers 7 bases. Trimming at V came to 9 bases and at J to 7 bases, leaving 16 bases not matched to a gene. This CDR3 has 15 residues. Germline V gene lookup returns CDR1 SGHKS and CDR2 YYEKEE (reference sequence). The CDR3 protein is CAMGPGLAARNEQFF. CDR3 bases: TGTGCCATGGGCCCTGGGCTAGCGGCGAGGAATGAGCAGTTCTTC. Drawing the rest from reference TRBV5-5 and TRBJ2-1, the complete variable domain is DAGVTQSPTHLIKTRGQQVTLRCSPISGHKSVSWYQQVLGQGPQFIFQYYEKEERGRGNFPDRFSARQFPNYSSELNVNALLLGDSALYLCAMGPGLAARNEQFFGPGTRLTVL.

In its sample, this clonotype was seen many times. The chain couples TRBV18 to TRBJ1-5, with a weak D call TRBD1 (6 bases). Trimming pared 3 bases from V and 2 bases from J, leaving 8 bases between. Looked up from germline, CDR1 is KGHSH and CDR2 is LQKENI. The CDR3 length is 14 residues. CDR3 nucleotides: TGTGCCAGCTCACCGGGGACACGCAATCAGCCCCAGCATTTT. Translating it yields CASSPGTRNQPQHF.

This clonotype has a count of ten or more. The chain joins TRBV2 to TRBJ2-1; D is uncertain. The V end lost 3 bases, the J end lost 3 bases, and 12 bases lay between the germline ends. The germline V gene encodes CDR1 SNHLY and CDR2 FYNNEI. The CDR3 length is 15 residues. CDR3 loop: CASSDPENSYNEQFF. The CDR3 nucleotides are TGTGCCAGCAGTGACCCCGAAAACAGCTACAATGAGCAGTTCTTC. The variable domain in full, completed from reference TRBV2 and TRBJ2-1, reads EPEVTQTPSHQVTQMGQEVILRCVPISNHLYFYWYRQILGQKVEFLVSFYNNEISEKSEIFDDQFSVERPDGSNFTLKIRSTKLEDSAMYFCASSDPENSYNEQFFGPGTRLTVL.

This clonotype was picked up many times. The chain recombines TRBV7-8 with TRBJ2-3; D is possibly TRBD2 (6 bases). Trimming cost V 2 bases and J 4 bases, with 16 bases left between them. This CDR3 contains 16 residues. CDR1 and CDR2 (germline): SGHVS, FQNEAQ. The CDR3 DNA follows: TGTGCCAGCAGCTTAAGGGAGGAGGTCGGCGCAGATACGCAGTATTTT. It translates to CASSLREEVGADTQYF.

This clonotype was seen ten or more times. V is TRBV5-1 and J is TRBJ2-3; D is uncertain. Looked up from germline, CDR1 is SGHRS and CDR2 is YFSETQ. The V end lost 4 bases, the J end lost 2 bases, and 8 bases lay between the germline ends. The CDR3 length is 13 residues. The CDR3 loop is CASSLTFTDTQYF. The CDR3 region has the DNA TGCGCCAGCAGCCTTACCTTCACAGATACGCAGTATTTT.

Comments on this clonotype: A much larger clone lies one base from this, so it may be a read error. This sequence joins TRBV10-2 and TRBJ2-5, with a possible D match to TRBD2 (6 bases). Germline V gene lookup returns CDR1 WSHSY and CDR2 SAAADI. The length of the CDR3 is 14 residues. V lost 11 bases and J 0 bases, leaving 16 bases between the germline ends. CDR3 DNA: TGCGCCGCAAATAGCGGAGACTACCAAGAGACCCAGTACTTC. Its translation: CAANSGDYQETQYF.

There are a few counts of this clonotype. The CDR3 nucleotides read TGTGCCAGCAGCTCGAGGGGGGGGAACAATGAGCAGTTCTTC. This gives the protein CASSSRGGNNEQFF. The chain is built from TRBV11-1 and TRBJ2-1; D perhaps matches TRBD2 (7 bases). CDR1 is SGHAT, CDR2 FQDESV, per germline (reference sequence). Trimming left V 4 bases short and J 5 bases short, with 12 bases between. This CDR3 is 14 amino acids long.

By frequency in the sample, this clonotype is medium-sized. The rearrangement uses TRBV29-1 and TRBJ1-1; 7 nucleotides agree with TRBD1. Germline-derived CDR1 and CDR2 are SQVTM and ANQGSEA. Losses at the gene ends were 6 bases for V and 1 base for J; bases not matched to a gene: 14. The CDR3 runs to 16 residues. DNA of the CDR3: TGCAGCGTCTCAGGATTGTTAGACAGGGAGAACACTGAAGCTTTCTTT. Its protein is CSVSGLLDRENTEAFF.

This clonotype appeared a few times. The CDR3 coding sequence is TGTGCCAGTAGTATATTTGCGGGAGGCGGCAAAAACATTCAGTACTTC. As protein: CASSIFAGGGKNIQYF. This sequence joins TRBV19 and TRBJ2-4, with 8 bases matching TRBD2. This CDR3 region has 16 residues. From germline, CDR1 is LNHDA and CDR2 SQIVND (reference sequence). J gave up 3 bases and V 2 bases, and 6 bases lay outside the gene matches.

This clonotype was seen ten or more times. In DNA, the CDR3 is TGCGCCAGCAGCTTGGCCCGGGACAGGAATGAAAAACTGTTTTTT. Protein sequence: CASSLARDRNEKLFF. V is TRBV5-1 and J is TRBJ1-4, with 8 positions matching TRBD1. This CDR3 comprises 15 residues. The J segment lost 5 bases and the V segment lost 0 bases, leaving 3 bases of the junction unmatched. Germline V lookup: CDR1 SGHRS, CDR2 YFSETQ.

This clonotype was seen ten or more times. The rearrangement joins TRBV28 to TRBJ2-5; TRBD2 matches 9 bases. The germline gives CDR1 MDHEN, CDR2 SYDVKM. This CDR3 spans 16 amino acids. Trimming took 7 bases from V and 5 from J; bases not matched to a gene: 14. The CDR3 reads CASTPRLAEGLETQYF. Here the CDR3 DNA reads TGTGCCAGCACTCCCCGACTAGCGGAGGGTTTGGAGACCCAGTACTTC. Drawing the rest from reference TRBV28 and TRBJ2-5, the complete variable domain is DVKVTQSSRYLVKRTGEKVFLECVQDMDHENMFWYRQDPGLGLRLIYFSYDVKMKEKGDIPEGYSVSREKKERFSLILESASTNQTSMYLCASTPRLAEGLETQYFGPGTRLLVL.

There are many counts of this clonotype. The gene calls are TRBV5-1 and TRBJ2-3; 11 bases map to TRBD2. This CDR3 region has 15 residues. The V and J ends lost 0 bases and 7 bases, in that order; junction bases with no gene match: 4. The V gene's germline CDR1 is SGHRS and CDR2 YFSETQ. Written as DNA, the CDR3 is TGCGCCAGCAGCTTGGCCGGGACTAGCGGTCATACGCAGTATTTT. Its translation: CASSLAGTSGHTQYF.

This clonotype was seen ten or more times. The chain recombines TRBV7-2 with TRBJ2-3; TRBD2 is a possible D gene (6 bases). Germline CDR1 and CDR2: SGHTA and FQGNSA. Trimming cost V 4 bases and J 3 bases, with 14 bases left between them. The CDR3 is made up of 15 amino acids. The CDR3 loop reads CASSSGGEVTDTQYF. DNA for the CDR3: TGTGCCAGCAGCTCGGGCGGGGAAGTGACAGATACGCAGTATTTT.

This clonotype was seen ten or more times. The chain joins TRBV2 to TRBJ2-5; 7 bases fit TRBD2. The CDR3 sequence is 14 residues long. V shed 8 bases, J shed 2 bases, and the junction held 8 bases outside the gene matches. Germline V lookup: CDR1 SNHLY, CDR2 FYNNEI. The CDR3 reads CASLWTRGQETQYF. CDR3 coding DNA: TGTGCCAGCCTGTGGACTAGGGGACAAGAGACCCAGTACTTC.

Many counts were recorded for this clonotype. The V call is TRBV20-1, the J call TRBJ2-3, with D unclear. This CDR3 is built from 12 residues. The V and J ends lost 6 bases and 0 bases respectively, with 7 bases between them. Germline lookup yields CDR1 DFQATT and CDR2 SNEGSKA (reference sequence). The CDR3 DNA is TGCAGTGCCCCCCTTAGCACAGATACGCAGTATTTT. Amino acid sequence: CSAPLSTDTQYF.